These 16 T cell receptor beta chains originate from one sample sequenced in a study of graft-versus-host responses after intestinal transplantation. Data came from immunoSEQ multiplex PCR; TCRdb stores just in-frame clones and leaves some out. This sample carries under 3,000 clones, 28% of them seen once, and the ten largest clones take 4% to 6%. The specimen was alloreactive CD4+ T cells from a mixed lymphocyte reaction culture, collected before transplantation. The subset was: CFSE-low proliferating T cells sorted from roughly six-day pre-transplant mixed lymphocyte reaction (GvH or HvG direction). The receptors originated from a human patient who was an organ donor for intestinal transplantation.

This clone is categorized as medium-sized (0.01 to 0.1%). The J gene is TRBJ2-7, the V gene TRBV6-5, with unresolved D. CDR1 is MNHEY and CDR2 is SVGAGI in the germline V gene. V lost 0 bases to trimming and J lost 7 bases, with 16 bases between them. CDR3 length equals 15 residues. The CDR3 here is CASSYSTAELREQYF. CDR3 coding DNA: TGTGCCAGCAGTTACTCCACAGCCGAGCTACGAGAGCAGTACTTC.

This clone occurred a few times. The V call is TRBV28, the J call TRBJ1-1; 8 bases match TRBD1. The V gene end was trimmed by 2 bases and the J gene end by 3 bases; junction bases not matched to a gene: 11. Germline V lookup: CDR1 MDHEN, CDR2 SYDVKM. CDR3 length: 17 residues. The DNA of the CDR3 is TGTGCCAGCAGTTTACCTGCCCACGCGACAGGGGACACTGAAGCTTTCTTT. It encodes CASSLPAHATGDTEAFF.

The chain has TRBV7-6 and TRBJ2-3; TRBD2 matches at 14 bases. V lost 5 bases to trimming and J lost 4 bases; unmatched junction nucleotides: 8. The CDR3 covers 17 residues. Germline V gene data show CDR1 as SGHVS and CDR2 as FNYEAQ. The CDR3 coding sequence is TGTGCCAGCAGCCGCGATCGACTAGCGGGAGGGCCAGATACGCAGTATTTT. Translating it yields CASSRDRLAGGPDTQYF.

This clone was detected once. This chain joins TRBV6-5 and TRBJ2-7; perhaps TRBD1 as D (5 bases). Trimming shortened V by 5 bases and J by 3 bases, and 8 bases separated the two germline ends. The CDR3 extends over 12 amino acids. The V gene's germline CDR1 is MNHEY and CDR2 SVGAGI. For the CDR3, the DNA is TGTGCCAGCAGTACCGACAGCTACGAGCAGTACTTC. It encodes CASSTDSYEQYF.

The table lists this clone with a few counts. CDR3 sequence: CASSPDSTSTYEQYF. The CDR3 DNA follows: TGCGCCAGCAGCCCGGACAGCACCTCTACGTACGAGCAGTACTTC. The chain employs TRBV5-1 and TRBJ2-7; tentatively, D is TRBD1 (6 bases). Trimming took off 4 bases at V and 4 bases at J, with 18 bases between the two ends. The CDR3 loop spans 15 amino acids. Germline V gene data show CDR1 as SGHRS and CDR2 as YFSETQ.

This rearrangement joins TRBV5-5 to TRBJ2-5; D remains unclear. Trimming pared 1 base from V and 2 bases from J, leaving 6 bases between. The CDR3 is made up of 13 amino acids. CDR1 is SGHKS and CDR2 is YYEKEE in the germline V gene (reference sequence). CDR3 in amino acids: CASSLLRQETQYF. CDR3 DNA: TGTGCCAGCAGCTTGTTGCGTCAAGAGACCCAGTACTTC.

The chain joins TRBV14 to TRBJ1-4; weak D call: TRBD1 (6 bases). The CDR3 length is 15 residues. Germline V lookup: CDR1 SGHDN, CDR2 FVKESK. The V gene lost 1 base and the J gene lost 7 bases, with 13 bases spanning the gap. The CDR3 sequence: CASSQVAGAGEKLFF. CDR3 DNA: TGTGCCAGCAGCCAAGTGGCAGGGGCGGGTGAAAAACTGTTTTTT.

About this clone itself: One end of the junction does not line up with germline, which may come from a read error. J is TRBJ1-1 and V is TRBV28, with D possibly being TRBD1 (6 bases). The CDR3 length is 15 residues. CDR1 is MDHEN and CDR2 is SYDVKM in the germline V gene. As DNA, the CDR3 is TGTCCCAGCAGTGTTTCGACAGGAGTGAACTCTGAAGCTTTCTTT. It translates to CPSSVSTGVNSEAFF.

The chain couples TRBV6-6 to TRBJ2-5; D possibly corresponds to TRBD2 (6 bases). This CDR3 spans 12 amino acids. The germline CDR1 and CDR2 sequences are MNHNY and SVGAGI (reference sequence). Trimming took 5 bases from V and 6 from J, leaving 10 bases between them. CDR3 bases: TGTGCCAGCAGTCGCGGGGAACAGACCCAGTACTTC. It codes for CASSRGEQTQYF.

By sample share, this clone is medium-sized. The chain's CDR3 is CASSIQYSGNTIYF. In DNA, the CDR3 is TGTGCCAGCAGTATCCAGTACTCTGGAAACACCATATATTTT. This chain connects TRBV28 to TRBJ1-3; D is unclear. CDR3 size: 14 residues. The V and J ends lost 5 bases and 0 bases respectively, with 8 bases between them. The germline V gene encodes CDR1 MDHEN and CDR2 SYDVKM.

This clone has a handful of counts. The J gene is TRBJ2-1, the V gene TRBV2; D is perhaps TRBD2 (6 bases). This CDR3 region has 16 residues. V lost 7 bases to trimming and J lost 7 bases, with 23 bases between them. CDR1 is SNHLY, CDR2 FYNNEI, per germline. CDR3 sequence (DNA): TGTGCCAGCAACGGAGGGCCGGGACGGGCGGTGAATGAGCAGTTCTTC. Translation: CASNGGPGRAVNEQFF.

This clone qualifies as medium-sized. The CDR3 nucleotides are TGTGCCAGCAGTTTTCCGGGGCCCCAGCATTTT. As protein: CASSFPGPQHF. V gene TRBV28 combines with J gene TRBJ1-5; D unresolved. V was shortened by 3 bases and J by 9 bases, with 6 bases between the two germline ends. This CDR3 region has 11 residues. Per the germline V gene, CDR1 is MDHEN and CDR2 is SYDVKM.

This clone was counted a few times. The CDR3 here is CASSSDRATEAFF. CDR3 DNA sequence: TGTGCCAGCAGTTCAGACAGGGCCACTGAAGCTTTCTTT. V gene TRBV6-6 combines with J gene TRBJ1-1; TRBD1 aligns across 7 bases. V lost 4 bases to trimming and J lost 4 bases; unmatched junction nucleotides: 3. CDR3 size: 13 residues. CDR1 and CDR2 from the germline V gene are MNHNY and SVGAGI (reference sequence).

This clone turned up a few times. The V gene is TRBV5-1, the J gene TRBJ2-5, with TRBD1 identical over 10 bases. Per germline, CDR1 SGHRS and CDR2 YFSETQ. J was trimmed by 2 bases and V by 3 bases; bases with no gene match: 7. This CDR3 spans 16 amino acids. The CDR3: CASSSYLDRGQETQYF. Written as DNA, the CDR3 is TGCGCCAGCAGCTCATACTTGGACAGGGGGCAAGAGACCCAGTACTTC.

This clone is termed medium-sized (0.01 to 0.1%). The rearrangement links TRBV18 to TRBJ2-1, with TRBD2 matching 8 bases. In germline, CDR1 is KGHSH, CDR2 LQKENI. This CDR3 spans 15 amino acids. The J segment lost 2 bases and the V segment lost 4 bases, leaving 4 bases of the junction unmatched. Written as DNA, the CDR3 is TGTGCCAGCTCACAAACTAGCGGTACCTACAATGAGCAGTTCTTC. Protein sequence: CASSQTSGTYNEQFF.

This chain uses TRBV29-1 with TRBJ2-5; 8 positions match TRBD1. The length of the CDR3 is 13 residues. After removal of 7 bases from V and 2 bases from J, the junction contained 6 bases not matched to a gene. Germline-derived CDR1 and CDR2 are SQVTM and ANQGSEA. The DNA of the CDR3 is TGCAGCGCATCGGACAGGGAGCAAGAGACCCAGTACTTC. Residues: CSASDREQETQYF.